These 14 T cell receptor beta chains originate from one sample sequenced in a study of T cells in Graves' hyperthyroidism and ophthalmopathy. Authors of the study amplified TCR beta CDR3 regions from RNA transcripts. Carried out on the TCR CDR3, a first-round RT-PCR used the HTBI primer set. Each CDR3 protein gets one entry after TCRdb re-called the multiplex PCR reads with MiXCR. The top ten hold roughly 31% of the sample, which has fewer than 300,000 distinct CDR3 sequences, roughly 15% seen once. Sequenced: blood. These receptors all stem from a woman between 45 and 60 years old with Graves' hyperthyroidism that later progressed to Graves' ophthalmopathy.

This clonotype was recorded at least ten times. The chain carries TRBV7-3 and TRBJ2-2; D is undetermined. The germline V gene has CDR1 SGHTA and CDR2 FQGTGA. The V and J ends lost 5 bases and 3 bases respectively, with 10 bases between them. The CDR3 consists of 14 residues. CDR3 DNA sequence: TGTGCCAGCAGCCCCGGCCCAGACACCGGGGAGCTGTTTTTT. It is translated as CASSPGPDTGELFF. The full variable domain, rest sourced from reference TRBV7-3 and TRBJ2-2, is GAGVSQTPSNKVTEKGKYVELRCDPISGHTALYWYRQSLGQGPEFLIYFQGTGAADDSGLPNDRFFAVRPEGSVSTLKIQRTERGDSAVYLCASSPGPDTGELFFGEGSRLTVL.

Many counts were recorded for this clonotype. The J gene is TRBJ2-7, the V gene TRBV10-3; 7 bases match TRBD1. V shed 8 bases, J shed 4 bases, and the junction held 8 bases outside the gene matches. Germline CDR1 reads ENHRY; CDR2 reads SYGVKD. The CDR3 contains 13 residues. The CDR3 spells CAIGIDRDYEQYF. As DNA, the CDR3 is TGTGCCATCGGAATAGACAGGGATTACGAGCAGTACTTC.

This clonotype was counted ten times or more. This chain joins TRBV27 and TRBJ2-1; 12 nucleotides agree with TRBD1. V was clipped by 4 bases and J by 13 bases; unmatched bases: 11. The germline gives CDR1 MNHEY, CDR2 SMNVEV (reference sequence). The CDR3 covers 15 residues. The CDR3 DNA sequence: TGTGCCAGCAGTTCCCCCCGGGACAGGGGGCTCTTACAGTTCTTC. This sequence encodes CASSSPRDRGLLQFF.

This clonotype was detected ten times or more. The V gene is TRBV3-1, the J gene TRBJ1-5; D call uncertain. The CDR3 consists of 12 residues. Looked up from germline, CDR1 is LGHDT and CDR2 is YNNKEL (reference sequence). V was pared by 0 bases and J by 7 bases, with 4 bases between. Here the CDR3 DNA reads TGTGCCAGCAGCCAAGATCGGCAGCCCCAGCATTTT. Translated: CASSQDRQPQHF.

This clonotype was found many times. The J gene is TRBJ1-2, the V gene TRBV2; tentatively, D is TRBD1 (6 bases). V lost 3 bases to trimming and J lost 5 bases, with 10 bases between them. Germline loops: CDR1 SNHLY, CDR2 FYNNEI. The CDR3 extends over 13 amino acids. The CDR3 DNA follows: TGTGCCAGCAGTGACCAGGGGACGTATGGCTACACCTTC. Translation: CASSDQGTYGYTF.

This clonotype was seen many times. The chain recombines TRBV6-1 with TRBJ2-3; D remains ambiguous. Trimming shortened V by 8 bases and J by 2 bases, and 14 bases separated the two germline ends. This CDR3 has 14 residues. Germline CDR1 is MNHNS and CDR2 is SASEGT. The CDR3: CASRKGQYTDTQYF. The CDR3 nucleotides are TGTGCCAGCCGCAAAGGGCAGTACACAGATACGCAGTATTTT.

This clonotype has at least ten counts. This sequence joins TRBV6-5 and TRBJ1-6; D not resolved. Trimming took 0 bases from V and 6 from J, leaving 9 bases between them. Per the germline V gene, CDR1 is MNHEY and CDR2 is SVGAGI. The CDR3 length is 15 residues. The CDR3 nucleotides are TGTGCCAGCAGTTACTCGCCGCGGGTTAATTCACCCCTCCACTTT. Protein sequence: CASSYSPRVNSPLHF.

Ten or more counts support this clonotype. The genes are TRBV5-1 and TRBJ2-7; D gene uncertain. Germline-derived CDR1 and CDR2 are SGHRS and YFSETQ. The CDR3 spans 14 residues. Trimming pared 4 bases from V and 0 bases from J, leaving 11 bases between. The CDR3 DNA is TGCGCCAGCAGCATTGAGACACTCTCCTACGAGCAGTACTTC. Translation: CASSIETLSYEQYF.

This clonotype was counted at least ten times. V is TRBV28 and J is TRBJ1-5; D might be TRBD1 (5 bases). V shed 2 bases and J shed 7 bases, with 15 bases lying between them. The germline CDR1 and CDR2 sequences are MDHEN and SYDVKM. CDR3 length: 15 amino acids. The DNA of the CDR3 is TGTGCCAGCAGTTTAGTTCTCAGGGCTGGGCAGCCCCAGCATTTT. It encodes CASSLVLRAGQPQHF.

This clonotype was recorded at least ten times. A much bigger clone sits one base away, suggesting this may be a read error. The CDR3 nucleotides are TGTGCCAGCAGCCCCCGGGGGGGCACAGATACGCAGTATTTT. Protein sequence: CASSPRGGTDTQYF. V gene TRBV3-1 combines with J gene TRBJ2-3, with 7 nucleotides matching TRBD2. Trimming cost V 4 bases and J 1 base; bases outside gene matches: 2. Germline-derived CDR1 and CDR2 are LGHDT and YNNKEL (reference sequence). CDR3 length: 14 residues.

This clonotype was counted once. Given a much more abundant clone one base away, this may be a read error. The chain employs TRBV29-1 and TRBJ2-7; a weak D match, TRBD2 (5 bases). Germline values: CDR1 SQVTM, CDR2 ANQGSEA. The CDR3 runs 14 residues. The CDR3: CSVEGLRGSYKQYF. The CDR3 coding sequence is TGCAGCGTTGAAGGGTTACGGGGAAGCTACAAGCAGTACTTC.

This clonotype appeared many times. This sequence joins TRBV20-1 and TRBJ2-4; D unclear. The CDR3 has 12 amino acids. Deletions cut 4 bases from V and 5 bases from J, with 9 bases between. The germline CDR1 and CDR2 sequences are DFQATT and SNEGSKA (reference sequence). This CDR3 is CSATDDENIQYF. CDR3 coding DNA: TGCAGTGCTACGGACGACGAAAACATTCAGTACTTC.

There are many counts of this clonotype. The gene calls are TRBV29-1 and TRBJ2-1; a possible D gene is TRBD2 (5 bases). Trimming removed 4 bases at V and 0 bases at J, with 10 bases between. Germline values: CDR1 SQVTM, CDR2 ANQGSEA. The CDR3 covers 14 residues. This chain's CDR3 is CSVGGEGSYNEQFF. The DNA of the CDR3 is TGCAGCGTTGGTGGCGAGGGCTCCTACAATGAGCAGTTCTTC.

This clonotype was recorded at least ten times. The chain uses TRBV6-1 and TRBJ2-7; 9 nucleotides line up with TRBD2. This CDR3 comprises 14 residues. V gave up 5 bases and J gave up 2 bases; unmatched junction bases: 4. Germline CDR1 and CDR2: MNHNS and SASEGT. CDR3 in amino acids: CASSRGRATYEQYF. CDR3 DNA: TGTGCCAGCAGTCGCGGGAGGGCCACCTACGAGCAGTACTTC.